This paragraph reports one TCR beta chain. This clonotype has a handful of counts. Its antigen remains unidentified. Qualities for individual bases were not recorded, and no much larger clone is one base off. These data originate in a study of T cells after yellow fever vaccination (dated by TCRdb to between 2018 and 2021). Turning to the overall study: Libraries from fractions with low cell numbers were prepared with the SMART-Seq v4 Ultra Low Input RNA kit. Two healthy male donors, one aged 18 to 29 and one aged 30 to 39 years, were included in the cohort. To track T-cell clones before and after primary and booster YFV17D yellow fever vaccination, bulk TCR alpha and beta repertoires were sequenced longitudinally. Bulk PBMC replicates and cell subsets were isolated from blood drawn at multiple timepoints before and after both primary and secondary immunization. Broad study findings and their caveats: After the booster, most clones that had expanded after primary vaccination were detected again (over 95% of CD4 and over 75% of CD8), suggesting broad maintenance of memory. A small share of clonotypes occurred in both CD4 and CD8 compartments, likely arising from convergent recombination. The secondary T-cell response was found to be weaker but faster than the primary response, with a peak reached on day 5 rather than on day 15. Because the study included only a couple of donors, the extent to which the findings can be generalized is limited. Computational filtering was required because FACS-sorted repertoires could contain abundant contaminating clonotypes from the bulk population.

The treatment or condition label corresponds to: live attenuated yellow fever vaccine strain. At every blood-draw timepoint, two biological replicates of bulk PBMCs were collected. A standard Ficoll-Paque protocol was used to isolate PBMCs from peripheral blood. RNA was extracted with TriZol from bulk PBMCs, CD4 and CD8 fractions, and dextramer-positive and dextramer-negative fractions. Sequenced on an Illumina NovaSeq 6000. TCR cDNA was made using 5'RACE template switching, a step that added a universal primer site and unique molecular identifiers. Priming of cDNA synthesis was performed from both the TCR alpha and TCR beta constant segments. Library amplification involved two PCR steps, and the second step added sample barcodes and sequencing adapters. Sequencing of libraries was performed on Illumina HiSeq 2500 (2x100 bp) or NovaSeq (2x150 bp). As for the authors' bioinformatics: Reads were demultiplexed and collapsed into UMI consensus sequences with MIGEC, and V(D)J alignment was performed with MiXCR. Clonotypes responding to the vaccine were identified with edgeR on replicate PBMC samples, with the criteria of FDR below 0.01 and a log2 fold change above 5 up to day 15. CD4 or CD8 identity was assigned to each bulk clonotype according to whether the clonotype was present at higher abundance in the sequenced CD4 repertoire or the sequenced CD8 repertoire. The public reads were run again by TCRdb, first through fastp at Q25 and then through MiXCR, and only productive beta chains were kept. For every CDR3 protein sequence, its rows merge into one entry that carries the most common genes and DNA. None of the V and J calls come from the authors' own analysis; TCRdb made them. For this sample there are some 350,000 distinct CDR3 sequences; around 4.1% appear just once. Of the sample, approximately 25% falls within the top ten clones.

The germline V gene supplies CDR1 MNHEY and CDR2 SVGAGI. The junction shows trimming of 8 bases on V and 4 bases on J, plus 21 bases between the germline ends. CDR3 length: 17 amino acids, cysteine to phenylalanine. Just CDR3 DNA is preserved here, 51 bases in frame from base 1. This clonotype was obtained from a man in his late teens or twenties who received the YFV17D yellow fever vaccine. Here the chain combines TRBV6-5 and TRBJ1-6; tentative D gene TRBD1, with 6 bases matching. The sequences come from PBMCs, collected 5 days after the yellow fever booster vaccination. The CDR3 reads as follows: CASGLHGTPTYNSPLHF. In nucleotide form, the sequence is TGTGCCAGCGGCCTTCACGGGACACCAACTTATAATTCACCCCTCCACTTT.